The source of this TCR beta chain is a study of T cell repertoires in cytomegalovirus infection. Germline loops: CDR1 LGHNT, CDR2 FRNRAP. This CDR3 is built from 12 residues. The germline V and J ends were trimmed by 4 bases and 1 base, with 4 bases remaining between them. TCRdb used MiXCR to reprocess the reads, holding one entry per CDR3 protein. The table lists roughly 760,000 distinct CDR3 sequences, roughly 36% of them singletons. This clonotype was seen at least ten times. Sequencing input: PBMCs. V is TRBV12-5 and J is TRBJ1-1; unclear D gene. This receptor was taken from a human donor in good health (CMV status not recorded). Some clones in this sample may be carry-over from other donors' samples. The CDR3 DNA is TGTGCTAGTGGTTCCTCGAACACTGAAGCTTTCTTT. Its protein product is CASGSSNTEAFF.